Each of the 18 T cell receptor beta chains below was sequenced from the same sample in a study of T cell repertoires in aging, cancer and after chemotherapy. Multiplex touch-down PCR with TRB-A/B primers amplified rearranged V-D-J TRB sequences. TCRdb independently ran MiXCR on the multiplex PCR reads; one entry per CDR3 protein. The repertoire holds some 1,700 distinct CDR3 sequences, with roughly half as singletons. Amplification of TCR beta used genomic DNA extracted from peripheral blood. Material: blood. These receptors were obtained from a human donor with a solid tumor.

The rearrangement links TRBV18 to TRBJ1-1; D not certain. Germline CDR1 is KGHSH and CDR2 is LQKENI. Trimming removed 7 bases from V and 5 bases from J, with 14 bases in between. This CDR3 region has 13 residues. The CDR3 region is CASCKELTTEAFF. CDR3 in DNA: TGTGCCAGCTGTAAGGAACTCACGACTGAAGCTTTCTTT.

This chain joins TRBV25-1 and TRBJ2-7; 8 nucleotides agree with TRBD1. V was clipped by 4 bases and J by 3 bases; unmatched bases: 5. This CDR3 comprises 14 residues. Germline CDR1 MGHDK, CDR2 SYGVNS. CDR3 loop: CASSVFTGGYEQYF. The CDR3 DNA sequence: TGTGCCAGCAGTGTATTTACAGGGGGCTACGAGCAGTACTTC.

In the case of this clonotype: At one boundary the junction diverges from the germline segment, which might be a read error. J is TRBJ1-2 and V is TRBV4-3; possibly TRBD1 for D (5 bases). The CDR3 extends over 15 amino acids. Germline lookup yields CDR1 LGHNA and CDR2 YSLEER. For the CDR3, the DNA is TGTGCCAGCAGCCCAGGCGGGGGGTCTAACTATGGCTACACCTTC. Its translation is CASSPGGGSNYGYTF.

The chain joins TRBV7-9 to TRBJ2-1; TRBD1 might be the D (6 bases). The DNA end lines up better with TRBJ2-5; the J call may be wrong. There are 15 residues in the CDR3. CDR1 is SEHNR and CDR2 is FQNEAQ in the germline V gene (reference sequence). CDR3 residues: CASSSLHRDQETQYF. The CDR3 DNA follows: TGTGCCAGCAGCTCCCTTCACAGGGACCAAGAGACCCAGTACTTC.

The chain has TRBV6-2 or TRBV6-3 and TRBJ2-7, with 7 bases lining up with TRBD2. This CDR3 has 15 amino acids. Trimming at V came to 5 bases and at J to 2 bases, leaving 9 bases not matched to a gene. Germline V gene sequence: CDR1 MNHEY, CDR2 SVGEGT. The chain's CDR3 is CASSILANPPYEQYF. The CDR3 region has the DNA TGTGCCAGCAGTATACTAGCGAATCCCCCCTACGAGCAGTACTTC.

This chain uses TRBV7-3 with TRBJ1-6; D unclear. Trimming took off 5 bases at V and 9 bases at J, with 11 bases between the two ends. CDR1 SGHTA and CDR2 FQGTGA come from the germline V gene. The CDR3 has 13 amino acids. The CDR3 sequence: CASSALVGSPLHF. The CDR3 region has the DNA TGTGCCAGCAGCGCCCTAGTAGGTTCACCCCTCCACTTT.

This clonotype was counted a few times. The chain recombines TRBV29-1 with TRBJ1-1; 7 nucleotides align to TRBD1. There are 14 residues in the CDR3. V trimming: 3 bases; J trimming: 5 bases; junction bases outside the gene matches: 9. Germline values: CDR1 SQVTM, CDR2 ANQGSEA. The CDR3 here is CSVEVRGRGTEAFF. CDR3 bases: TGCAGCGTTGAGGTTAGGGGGCGGGGTACTGAAGCTTTCTTT.

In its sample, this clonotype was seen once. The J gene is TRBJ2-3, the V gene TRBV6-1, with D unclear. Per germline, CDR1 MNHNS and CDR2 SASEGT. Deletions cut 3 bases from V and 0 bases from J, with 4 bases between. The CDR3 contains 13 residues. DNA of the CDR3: TGTGCCAGCAGTGACGGGAGCACAGATACGCAGTATTTT. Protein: CASSDGSTDTQYF.

This CDR3 is CASSYLASGANVLTF. The DNA for the CDR3 is TGTGCCAGCAGTTACTTGGCCTCTGGGGCCAACGTCCTGACTTTC. V gene TRBV6-2 or TRBV6-3 combines with J gene TRBJ2-6, with D uncertain. The CDR3 is 15 amino acids. Germline CDR1 reads MNHEY; CDR2 reads SVGEGT. Trimming removed 1 base from V and 0 bases from J, with 4 bases in between.

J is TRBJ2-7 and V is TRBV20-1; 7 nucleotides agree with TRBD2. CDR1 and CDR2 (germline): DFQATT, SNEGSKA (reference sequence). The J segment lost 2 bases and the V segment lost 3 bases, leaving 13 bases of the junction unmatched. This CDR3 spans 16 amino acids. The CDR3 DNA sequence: TGCAGTGCTAGGGGGCGGCAGGCGGGAGTAGCCTACGAGCAGTACTTC. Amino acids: CSARGRQAGVAYEQYF.

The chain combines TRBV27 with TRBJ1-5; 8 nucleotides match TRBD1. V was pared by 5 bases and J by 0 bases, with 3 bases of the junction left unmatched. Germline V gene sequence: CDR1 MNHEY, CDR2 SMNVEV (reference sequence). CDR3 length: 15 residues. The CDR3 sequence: CASSRDRLSNQPQHF. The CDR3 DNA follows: TGTGCCAGCAGTCGGGACAGGCTTAGCAATCAGCCCCAGCATTTT.

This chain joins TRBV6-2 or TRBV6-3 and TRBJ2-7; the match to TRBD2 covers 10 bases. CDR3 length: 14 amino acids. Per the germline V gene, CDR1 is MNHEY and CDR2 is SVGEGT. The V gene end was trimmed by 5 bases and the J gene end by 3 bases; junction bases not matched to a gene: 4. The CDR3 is CASSPWTSGYEQYF. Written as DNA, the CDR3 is TGTGCCAGCAGTCCCTGGACTAGCGGCTACGAGCAGTACTTC.

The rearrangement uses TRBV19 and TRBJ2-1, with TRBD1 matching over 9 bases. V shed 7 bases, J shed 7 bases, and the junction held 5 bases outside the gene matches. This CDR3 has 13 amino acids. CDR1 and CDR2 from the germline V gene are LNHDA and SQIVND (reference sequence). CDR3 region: CASTGQGRNEQFF. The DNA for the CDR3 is TGTGCCAGTACCGGACAGGGGAGGAATGAGCAGTTCTTC. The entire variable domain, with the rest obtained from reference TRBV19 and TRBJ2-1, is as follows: DGGITQSPKYLFRKEGQNVTLSCEQNLNHDAMYWYRQDPGQGLRLIYYSQIVNDFQKGDIAEGYSVSREKKESFPLTVTSAQKNPTAFYLCASTGQGRNEQFFGPGTRLTVL.

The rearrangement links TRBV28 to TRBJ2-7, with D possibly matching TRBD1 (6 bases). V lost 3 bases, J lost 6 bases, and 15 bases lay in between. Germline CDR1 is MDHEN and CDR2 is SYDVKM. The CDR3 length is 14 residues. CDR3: CASSFDVQGSEQYF. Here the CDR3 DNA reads TGTGCCAGCAGTTTCGACGTACAGGGAAGCGAGCAGTACTTC.

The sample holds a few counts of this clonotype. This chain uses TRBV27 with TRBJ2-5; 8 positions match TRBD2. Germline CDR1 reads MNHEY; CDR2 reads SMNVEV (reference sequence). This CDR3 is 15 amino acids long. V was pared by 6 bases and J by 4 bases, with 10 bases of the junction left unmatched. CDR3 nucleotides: TGTGCCAGCAGGGCAGCGGGAGCGGTATTAGAGACCCAGTACTTC. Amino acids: CASRAAGAVLETQYF.

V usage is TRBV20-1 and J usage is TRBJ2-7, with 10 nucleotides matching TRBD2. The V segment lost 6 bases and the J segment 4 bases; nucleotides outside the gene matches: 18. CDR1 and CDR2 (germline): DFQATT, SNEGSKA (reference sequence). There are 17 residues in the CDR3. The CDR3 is CSAPVAWSGRGTYEQYF. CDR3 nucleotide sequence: TGCAGTGCCCCCGTGGCATGGAGCGGGAGGGGCACGTACGAGCAGTACTTC.

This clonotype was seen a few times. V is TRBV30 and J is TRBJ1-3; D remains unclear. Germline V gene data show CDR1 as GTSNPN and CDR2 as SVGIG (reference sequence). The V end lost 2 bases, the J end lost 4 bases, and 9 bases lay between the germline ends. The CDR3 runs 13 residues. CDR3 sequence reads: CAWSLIQGNTIYF. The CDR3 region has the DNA TGTGCCTGGAGTCTCATACAGGGAAACACCATATATTTT.

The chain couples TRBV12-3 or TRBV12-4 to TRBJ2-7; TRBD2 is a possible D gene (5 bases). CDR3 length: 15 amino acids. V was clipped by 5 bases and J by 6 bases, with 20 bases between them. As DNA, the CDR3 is TGTGCCAGCAGTAAAAACGGAGGTCCCCTCGGCGAGCAGTACTTC. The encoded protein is CASSKNGGPLGEQYF.